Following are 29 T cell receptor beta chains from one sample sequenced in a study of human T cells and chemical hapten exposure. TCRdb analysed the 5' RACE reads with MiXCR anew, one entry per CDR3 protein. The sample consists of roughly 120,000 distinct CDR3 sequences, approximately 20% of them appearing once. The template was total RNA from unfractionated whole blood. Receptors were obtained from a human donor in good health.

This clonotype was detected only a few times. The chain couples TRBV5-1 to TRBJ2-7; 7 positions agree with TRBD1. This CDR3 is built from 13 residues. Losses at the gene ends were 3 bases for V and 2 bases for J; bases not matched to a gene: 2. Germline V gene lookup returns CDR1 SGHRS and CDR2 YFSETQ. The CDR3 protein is CASSSTGTYEQYF. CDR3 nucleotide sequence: TGCGCCAGCAGCTCGACAGGGACCTACGAGCAGTACTTC.

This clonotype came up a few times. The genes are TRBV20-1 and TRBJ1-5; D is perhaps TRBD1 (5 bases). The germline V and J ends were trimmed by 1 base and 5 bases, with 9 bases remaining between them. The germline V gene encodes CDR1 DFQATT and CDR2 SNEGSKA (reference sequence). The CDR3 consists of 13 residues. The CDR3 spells CSARGDGHQPQHF. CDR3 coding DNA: TGCAGTGCTAGAGGGGACGGTCATCAGCCCCAGCATTTT.

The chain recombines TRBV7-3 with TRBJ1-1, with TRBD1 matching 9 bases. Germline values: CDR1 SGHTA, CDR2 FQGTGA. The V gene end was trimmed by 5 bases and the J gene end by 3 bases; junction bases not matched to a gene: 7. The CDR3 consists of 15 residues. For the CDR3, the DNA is TGTGCCAGCAGCCTGTCGGGACAGGGAGACACTGAAGCTTTCTTT. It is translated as CASSLSGQGDTEAFF.

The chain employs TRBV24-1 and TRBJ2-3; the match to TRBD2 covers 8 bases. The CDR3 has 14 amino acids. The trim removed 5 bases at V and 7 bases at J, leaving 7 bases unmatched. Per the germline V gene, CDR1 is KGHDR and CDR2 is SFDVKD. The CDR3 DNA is TGTGCCACCAGTGCTGCGGGAGGTGTGTATACGCAGTATTTT. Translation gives CATSAAGGVYTQYF.

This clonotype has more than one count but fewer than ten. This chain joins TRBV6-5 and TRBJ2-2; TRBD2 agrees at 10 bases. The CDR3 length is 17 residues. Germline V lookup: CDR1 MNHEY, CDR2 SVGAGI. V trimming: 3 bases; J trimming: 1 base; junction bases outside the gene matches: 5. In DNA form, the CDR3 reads TGTGCCAGCAGTTATCCGACTAGCGGGTTGAACACCGGGGAGCTGTTTTTT. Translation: CASSYPTSGLNTGELFF.

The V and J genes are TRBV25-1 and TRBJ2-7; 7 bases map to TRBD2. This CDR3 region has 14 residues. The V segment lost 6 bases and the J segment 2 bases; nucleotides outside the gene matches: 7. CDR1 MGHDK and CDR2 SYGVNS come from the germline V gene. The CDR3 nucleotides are TGTGCCAGCAGCTGGGGAGGGTCGGCCTACGAGCAGTACTTC. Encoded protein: CASSWGGSAYEQYF.

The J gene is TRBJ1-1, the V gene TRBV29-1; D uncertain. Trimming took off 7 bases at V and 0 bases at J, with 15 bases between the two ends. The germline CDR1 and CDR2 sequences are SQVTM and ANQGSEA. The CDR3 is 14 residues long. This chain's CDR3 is CSAGKSLMNTEAFF. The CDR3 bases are TGCAGCGCAGGAAAGTCGCTAATGAACACTGAAGCTTTCTTT. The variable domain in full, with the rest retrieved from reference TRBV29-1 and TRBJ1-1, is SAVISQKPSRDICQRGTSLTIQCQVDSQVTMMFWYRQQPGQSLTLIATANQGSEATYESGFVIDKFPISRPNLTFSTLTVSNMSPEDSSIYLCSAGKSLMNTEAFFGQGTRLTVV.

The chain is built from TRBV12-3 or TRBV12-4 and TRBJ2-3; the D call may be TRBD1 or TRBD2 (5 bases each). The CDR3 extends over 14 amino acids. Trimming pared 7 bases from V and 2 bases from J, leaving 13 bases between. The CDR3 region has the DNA TGTGCCAGCACCACGGGGCTTACCACAGATACGCAGTATTTT. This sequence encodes CASTTGLTTDTQYF.

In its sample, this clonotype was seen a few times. The CDR3 sequence: CASSLLREGARYPQHF. As DNA, the CDR3 is TGTGCCAGCAGCTTATTACGTGAGGGGGCGAGGTATCCCCAGCATTTT. The chain uses TRBV7-9 and TRBJ1-5, with TRBD1 identical over 7 bases. The CDR3 has 16 residues. V was pared by 2 bases and J by 10 bases, with 14 bases of the junction left unmatched. CDR1 and CDR2 from the germline V gene are SEHNR and FQNEAQ (reference sequence).

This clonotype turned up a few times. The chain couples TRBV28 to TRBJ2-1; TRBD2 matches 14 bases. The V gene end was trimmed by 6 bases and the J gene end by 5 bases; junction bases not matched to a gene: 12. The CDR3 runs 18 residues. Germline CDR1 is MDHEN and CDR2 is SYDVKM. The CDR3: CASSPPWTSGRLNNEQFF. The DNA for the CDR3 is TGTGCCAGCAGCCCCCCGTGGACTAGCGGGAGGCTAAACAATGAGCAGTTCTTC. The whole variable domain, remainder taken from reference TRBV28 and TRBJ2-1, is DVKVTQSSRYLVKRTGEKVFLECVQDMDHENMFWYRQDPGLGLRLIYFSYDVKMKEKGDIPEGYSVSREKKERFSLILESASTNQTSMYLCASSPPWTSGRLNNEQFFGPGTRLTVL.

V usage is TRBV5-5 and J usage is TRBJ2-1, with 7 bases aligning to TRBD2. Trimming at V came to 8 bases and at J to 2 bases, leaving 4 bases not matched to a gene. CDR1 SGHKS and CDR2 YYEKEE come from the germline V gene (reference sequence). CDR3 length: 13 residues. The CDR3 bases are TGTGCCAGTGAGCGGGGAACCTACAATGAGCAGTTCTTC. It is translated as CASERGTYNEQFF.

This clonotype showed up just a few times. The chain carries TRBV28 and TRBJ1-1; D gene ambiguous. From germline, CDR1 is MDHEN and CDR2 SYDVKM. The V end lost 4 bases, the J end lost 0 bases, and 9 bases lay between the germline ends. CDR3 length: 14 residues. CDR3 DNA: TGTGCCAGCAGTTCCGGGCCGTTGAACACTGAAGCTTTCTTT. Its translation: CASSSGPLNTEAFF.

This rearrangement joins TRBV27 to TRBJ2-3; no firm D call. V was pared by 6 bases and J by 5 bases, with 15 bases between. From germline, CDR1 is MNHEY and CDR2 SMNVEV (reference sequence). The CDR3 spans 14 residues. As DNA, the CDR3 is TGTGCCAGCAGCCTAACCTCTCTTGGAGATACGCAGTATTTT. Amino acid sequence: CASSLTSLGDTQYF.

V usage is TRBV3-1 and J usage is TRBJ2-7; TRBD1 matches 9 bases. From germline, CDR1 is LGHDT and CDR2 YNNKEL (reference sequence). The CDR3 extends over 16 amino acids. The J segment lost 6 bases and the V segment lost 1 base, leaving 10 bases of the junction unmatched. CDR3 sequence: CASSQAAGTGRVEQYF. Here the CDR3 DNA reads TGTGCCAGCAGCCAAGCCGCCGGGACAGGGAGGGTCGAGCAGTACTTC.

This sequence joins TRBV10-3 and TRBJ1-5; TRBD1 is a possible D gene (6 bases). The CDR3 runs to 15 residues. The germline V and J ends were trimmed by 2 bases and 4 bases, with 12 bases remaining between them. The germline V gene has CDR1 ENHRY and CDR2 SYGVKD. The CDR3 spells CAISEGGRKNQPQHF. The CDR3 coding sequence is TGTGCCATCAGTGAGGGGGGGCGCAAAAATCAGCCCCAGCATTTT.

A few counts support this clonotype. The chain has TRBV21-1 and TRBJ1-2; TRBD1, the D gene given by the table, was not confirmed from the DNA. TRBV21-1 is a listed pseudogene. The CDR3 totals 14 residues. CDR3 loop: CASSIRVEGYGYTF. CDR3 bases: TGTGCCAGCAGCATCCGGGTCGAGGGCTATGGCTACACCTTC.

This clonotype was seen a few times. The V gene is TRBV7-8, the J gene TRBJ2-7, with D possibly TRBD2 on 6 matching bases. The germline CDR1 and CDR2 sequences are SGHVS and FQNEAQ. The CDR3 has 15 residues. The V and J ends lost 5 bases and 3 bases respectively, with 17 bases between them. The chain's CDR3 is CASSPGTGGRYEQYF. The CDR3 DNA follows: TGTGCCAGCAGCCCCGGGACCGGGGGACGCTACGAGCAGTACTTC. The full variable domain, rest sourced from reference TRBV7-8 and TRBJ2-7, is GAGVSQSPRYKVAKRGQDVALRCDPISGHVSLFWYQQALGQGPEFLTYFQNEAQLDKSGLPSDRFFAERPEGSVSTLKIQRTQQEDSAVYLCASSPGTGGRYEQYFGPGTRLTVT.

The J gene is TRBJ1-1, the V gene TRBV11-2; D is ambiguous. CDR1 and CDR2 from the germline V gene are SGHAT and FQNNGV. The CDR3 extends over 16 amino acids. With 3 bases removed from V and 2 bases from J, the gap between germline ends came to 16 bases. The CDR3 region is CASSFSSGSSNTEAFF. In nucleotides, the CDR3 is TGTGCCAGCAGCTTCAGCTCGGGCTCCAGCAACACTGAAGCTTTCTTT.

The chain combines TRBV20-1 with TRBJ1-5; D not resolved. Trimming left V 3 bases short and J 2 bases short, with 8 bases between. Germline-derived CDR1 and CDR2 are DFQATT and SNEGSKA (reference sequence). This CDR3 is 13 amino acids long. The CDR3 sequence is CSARDFGNQPQHF. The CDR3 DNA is TGCAGTGCTAGGGATTTCGGCAATCAGCCCCAGCATTTT.

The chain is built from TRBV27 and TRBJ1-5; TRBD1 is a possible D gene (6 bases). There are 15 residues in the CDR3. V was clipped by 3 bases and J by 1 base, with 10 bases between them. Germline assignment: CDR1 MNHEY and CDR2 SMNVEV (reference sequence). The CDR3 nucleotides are TGTGCCAGCAGTTTGGTCACAGGGAGCAATCAGCCCCAGCATTTT. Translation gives CASSLVTGSNQPQHF.

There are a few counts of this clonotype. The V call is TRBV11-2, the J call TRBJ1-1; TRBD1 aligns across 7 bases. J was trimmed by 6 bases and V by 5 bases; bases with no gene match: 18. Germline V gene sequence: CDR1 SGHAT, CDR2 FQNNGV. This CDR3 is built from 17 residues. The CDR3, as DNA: TGTGCCAGCAGCGAGGGAGGGGGCTGGGGCTACGACGCTGAAGCTTTCTTT. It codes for CASSEGGGWGYDAEAFF.

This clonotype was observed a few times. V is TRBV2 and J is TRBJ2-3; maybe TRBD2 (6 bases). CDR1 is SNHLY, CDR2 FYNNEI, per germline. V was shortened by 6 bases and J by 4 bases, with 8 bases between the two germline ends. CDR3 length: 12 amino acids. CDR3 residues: CASSGGSDTQYF. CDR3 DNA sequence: TGTGCCAGCAGCGGAGGGTCAGATACGCAGTATTTT.

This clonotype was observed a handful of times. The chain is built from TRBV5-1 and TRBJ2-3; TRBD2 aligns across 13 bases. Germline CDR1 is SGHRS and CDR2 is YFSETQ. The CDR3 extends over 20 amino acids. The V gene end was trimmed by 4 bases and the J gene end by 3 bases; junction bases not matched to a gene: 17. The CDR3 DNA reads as TGCGCCAGCAGCCGGACGGGACTAGCGGGACTGAATCGGGAGACAGATACGCAGTATTTT. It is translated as CASSRTGLAGLNRETDTQYF.

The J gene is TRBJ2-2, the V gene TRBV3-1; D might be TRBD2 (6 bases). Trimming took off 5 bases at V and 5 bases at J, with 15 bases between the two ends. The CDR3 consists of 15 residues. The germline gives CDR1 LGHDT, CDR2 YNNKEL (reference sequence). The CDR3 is CASSSRLVQTGELFF. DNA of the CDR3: TGTGCCAGCAGCTCCAGACTAGTCCAAACCGGGGAGCTGTTTTTT.

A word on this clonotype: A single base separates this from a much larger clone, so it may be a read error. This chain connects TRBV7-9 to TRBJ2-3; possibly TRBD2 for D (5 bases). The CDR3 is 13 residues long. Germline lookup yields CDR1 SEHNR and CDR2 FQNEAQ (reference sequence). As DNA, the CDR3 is TGTGCCAGCGGCTTAGAGGGCCCGGATACGCAGTATTTT. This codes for CASGLEGPDTQYF.

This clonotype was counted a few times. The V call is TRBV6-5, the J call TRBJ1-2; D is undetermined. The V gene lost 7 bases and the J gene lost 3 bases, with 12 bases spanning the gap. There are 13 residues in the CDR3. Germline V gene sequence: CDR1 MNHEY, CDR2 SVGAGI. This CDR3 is CASNGRRDYGYTF. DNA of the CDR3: TGTGCCAGCAATGGCAGGCGAGACTATGGCTACACCTTC.

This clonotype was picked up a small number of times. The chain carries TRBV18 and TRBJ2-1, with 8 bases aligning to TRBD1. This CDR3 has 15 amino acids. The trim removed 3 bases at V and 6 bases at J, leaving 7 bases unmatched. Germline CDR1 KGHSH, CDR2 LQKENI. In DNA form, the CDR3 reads TGTGCCAGCTCACCCCGACAGGGGATAGGCAATGAGCAGTTCTTC. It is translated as CASSPRQGIGNEQFF.

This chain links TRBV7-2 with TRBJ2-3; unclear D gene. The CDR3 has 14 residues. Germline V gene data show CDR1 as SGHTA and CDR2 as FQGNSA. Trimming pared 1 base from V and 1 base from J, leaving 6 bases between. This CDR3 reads CASSLGVGTDTQYF. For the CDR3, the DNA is TGTGCCAGCAGCTTAGGGGTCGGCACAGATACGCAGTATTTT.

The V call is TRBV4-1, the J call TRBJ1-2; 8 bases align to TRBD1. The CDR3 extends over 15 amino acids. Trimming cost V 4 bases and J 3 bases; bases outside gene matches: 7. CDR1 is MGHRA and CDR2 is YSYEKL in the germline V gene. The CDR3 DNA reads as TGCGCCAGCAGCCCTAGACAGGGGACAGACTATGGCTACACCTTC. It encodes CASSPRQGTDYGYTF.